These 32 T cell receptor beta chains were sequenced from one sample in a study of cytomegalovirus exposure and HLA in healthy donors. PCR was performed using 60 Vbeta and 13 Jbeta primers. Only in-frame clones appear in the TCRdb table, and some are missing; sequencing was by immunoSEQ multiplex PCR. The table lists roughly 150,000 clones, approximately 80% of them singletons. Sequencing used PBMCs. These receptors all come from a man aged 30-40 years in good health and CMV-seronegative.

The rearrangement links TRBV28 to TRBJ2-2, with 13 nucleotides matching TRBD2. This CDR3 is 16 amino acids long. Germline V gene sequence: CDR1 MDHEN, CDR2 SYDVKM. Losses at the gene ends were 6 bases for V and 5 bases for J; bases not matched to a gene: 6. CDR3 coding DNA: TGTGCCAGCAGCTGGGGACTAGCGGGGAGAACCGGGGAGCTGTTTTTT. It yields the protein CASSWGLAGRTGELFF.

The chain has TRBV19 and TRBJ2-4; 8 bases line up with TRBD2. The V gene end was trimmed by 0 bases and the J gene end by 8 bases; junction bases not matched to a gene: 6. This CDR3 is 15 amino acids long. Germline V gene data show CDR1 as LNHDA and CDR2 as SQIVND (reference sequence). The CDR3 coding sequence is TGTGCCAGTAGTATAGACCCCGACGGGAGGGACATTCAGTACTTC. Translation: CASSIDPDGRDIQYF.

This chain links TRBV6-1 with TRBJ1-5; perhaps TRBD1 as D (5 bases). The CDR3 is 15 amino acids. CDR1 and CDR2 (germline): MNHNS, SASEGT. V shed 6 bases and J shed 0 bases, with 12 bases lying between them. The CDR3 region is CASRDRRVSNQPQHF. The DNA for the CDR3 is TGTGCCAGCAGGGATCGCAGGGTTAGCAATCAGCCCCAGCATTTT.

Of note for this clone: Other DNA sequences of this sample code for an identical CDR3. The V and J genes are TRBV9 and TRBJ2-5; 8 bases align to TRBD2. CDR3 length: 14 amino acids. The germline CDR1 and CDR2 sequences are SGDLS and YYNGEE. Trimming took 0 bases from V and 3 from J; bases not matched to a gene: 1. CDR3: CASSVAGGEETQYF. The CDR3 DNA sequence: TGTGCCAGCAGCGTAGCGGGGGGGGAAGAGACCCAGTACTTC.

The sample holds one count of this clone. The chain joins TRBV29-1 to TRBJ2-7; D not certain. Germline-derived CDR1 and CDR2 are SQVTM and ANQGSEA. Deletions cut 7 bases from V and 3 bases from J, with 13 bases between. The CDR3 consists of 12 residues. This chain's CDR3 is CSARVSDYEQYF. CDR3 bases: TGCAGCGCCCGAGTCAGCGACTACGAGCAGTACTTC.

The chain has TRBV29-1 and TRBJ2-3; TRBD1 matches 11 bases. CDR3 length: 14 residues. Germline CDR1 SQVTM, CDR2 ANQGSEA. Unmatched junction bases numbered 8, after V lost 6 bases and J lost 6 bases. CDR3 sequence (DNA): TGCAGCGTGAAGGACAGGGGGCTTTCTGATACGCAGTATTTT. Translated, it gives CSVKDRGLSDTQYF.

The gene calls are TRBV7-2 and TRBJ2-5; 8 bases agree with TRBD1. The end of the DNA aligns better with TRBJ2-7, so the J call may be wrong. The germline CDR1 and CDR2 sequences are SGHTA and FQGNSA. This CDR3 region has 15 residues. The CDR3 here is CASSLRGQEGYEQYF. The CDR3 DNA reads TGTGCCAGCAGCCTAAGGGGACAGGAGGGGTACGAGCAGTACTTC.

J is TRBJ2-7 and V is TRBV9, with TRBD2 matching 9 bases. The CDR3 length is 15 residues. The V segment lost 0 bases and the J segment 6 bases; nucleotides outside the gene matches: 7. CDR1 is SGDLS and CDR2 is YYNGEE in the germline V gene. DNA of the CDR3: TGTGCCAGCAGCGTAGGAGTAGCGGGAGTTATCGAGCAGTACTTC. This gives the protein CASSVGVAGVIEQYF.

The chain is built from TRBV15 and TRBJ1-4; D may be TRBD1 (5 bases). V lost 0 bases to trimming and J lost 4 bases, with 6 bases between them. Germline V lookup: CDR1 LNHNV, CDR2 YYDKDF (reference sequence). The CDR3 loop spans 14 amino acids. CDR3: CATSRDRVNEKLFF. For the CDR3, the DNA is TGTGCCACCAGCAGAGACAGGGTTAATGAAAAACTGTTTTTT.

This sequence joins TRBV29-1 and TRBJ2-1, with D perhaps matching TRBD1 (6 bases). The V gene's germline CDR1 is SQVTM and CDR2 ANQGSEA. The V gene lost 4 bases and the J gene lost 7 bases, with 11 bases spanning the gap. There are 12 residues in the CDR3. The CDR3 sequence: CSVVLRGNEQFF. Written as DNA, the CDR3 is TGCAGCGTTGTTCTTAGGGGGAATGAGCAGTTCTTC.

The chain links TRBV19 to TRBJ2-7, with 12 bases matching TRBD1. This CDR3 has 15 amino acids. Trimming at V came to 3 bases and at J to 4 bases, leaving 4 bases not matched to a gene. Germline V lookup: CDR1 LNHDA, CDR2 SQIVND (reference sequence). The CDR3: CASSIEGQGAYEQYF. CDR3 in DNA: TGTGCCAGTAGTATCGAGGGACAGGGGGCATACGAGCAGTACTTC.

The chain uses TRBV2 and TRBJ1-2; the D is unclear. Germline lookup yields CDR1 SNHLY and CDR2 FYNNEI. V lost 7 bases to trimming and J lost 8 bases, with 23 bases between them. This CDR3 is 15 amino acids long. DNA for the CDR3: TGTGCCAGCATAGATCTACCGACCGAACAGCTGGGCTACACCTTC. Encoded protein: CASIDLPTEQLGYTF. Full variable domain (outside the CDR3, taken from reference TRBV2 and TRBJ1-2): EPEVTQTPSHQVTQMGQEVILRCVPISNHLYFYWYRQILGQKVEFLVSFYNNEISEKSEIFDDQFSVERPDGSNFTLKIRSTKLEDSAMYFCASIDLPTEQLGYTFGSGTRLTVV.

This clone was detected only a few times. This rearrangement joins TRBV6-5 to TRBJ1-2; TRBD1 aligns across 7 bases. With V trimmed by 6 bases and J by 4 bases, 2 bases remained unmatched. The CDR3 extends over 12 amino acids. CDR1 is MNHEY, CDR2 SVGAGI, per germline. The DNA for the CDR3 is TGTGCCAGCAGACGGGACAGCTATGGCTACACCTTC. This sequence encodes CASRRDSYGYTF.

The chain employs TRBV6-6 and TRBJ2-7, with TRBD2 identical over 7 bases. Germline V gene sequence: CDR1 MNHNY, CDR2 SVGAGI (reference sequence). The CDR3 has 11 residues. Trimming at V came to 5 bases and at J to 8 bases, leaving 3 bases not matched to a gene. The CDR3 here is CASSSGAQQYF. The CDR3, as DNA: TGTGCCAGCAGTAGCGGGGCCCAGCAGTACTTC.

The V gene is TRBV6-5, the J gene TRBJ2-6; no clear D. The V gene lost 5 bases and the J gene lost 5 bases, with 10 bases spanning the gap. CDR1 and CDR2 (germline): MNHEY, SVGAGI. This CDR3 is 14 amino acids long. CDR3 in amino acids: CASSLDFWANVLTF. CDR3 bases: TGTGCCAGCAGTCTAGATTTCTGGGCCAACGTCCTGACTTTC.

The chain links TRBV5-1 to TRBJ2-5, with D possibly being TRBD1 (5 bases). Germline-derived CDR1 and CDR2 are SGHRS and YFSETQ. The CDR3 is 12 amino acids. The V end was cut by 9 bases, the J end by 1 base, with 10 bases between. The CDR3 sequence: CANTGPQETQYF. The DNA for the CDR3 is TGCGCCAACACAGGACCCCAAGAGACCCAGTACTTC. Drawing the rest from reference TRBV5-1 and TRBJ2-5, the complete variable domain is KAGVTQTPRYLIKTRGQQVTLSCSPISGHRSVSWYQQTPGQGLQFLFEYFSETQRNKGNFPGRFSGRQFSNSRSEMNVSTLELGDSALYLCANTGPQETQYFGPGTRLLVL.

The V gene is TRBV27, the J gene TRBJ1-3; tentatively, D is TRBD1 (6 bases). CDR3 length equals 14 residues. In germline, CDR1 is MNHEY, CDR2 SMNVEV (reference sequence). V was pared by 2 bases and J by 9 bases, with 14 bases between. This CDR3 is CASSLQGPRGTIYF. CDR3 in DNA: TGTGCCAGCAGTTTACAGGGGCCGCGTGGCACCATATATTTT.

The chain carries TRBV28 and TRBJ2-5, with D possibly matching TRBD1 (5 bases). The CDR3 consists of 16 residues. Germline CDR1 and CDR2: MDHEN and SYDVKM. V was shortened by 7 bases and J by 1 base, with 19 bases between the two germline ends. The CDR3 protein is CASNAMQGRPQETQYF. The CDR3 DNA reads TGTGCCAGCAACGCCATGCAGGGAAGGCCCCAAGAGACCCAGTACTTC.

The sample holds one count of this clone. CDR3 DNA: TGTGCCAGCAGTTATGGTCAGGGGCACTATGGCTACACCTTC. Its translation is CASSYGQGHYGYTF. The rearrangement joins TRBV6-5 to TRBJ1-2; D possibly corresponds to TRBD1 (6 bases). CDR3 length equals 14 residues. Germline CDR1 and CDR2: MNHEY and SVGAGI. V was clipped by 3 bases and J by 3 bases, with 11 bases between them.

The chain recombines TRBV5-1 with TRBJ1-5, with D possibly TRBD1 on 6 matching bases. This CDR3 spans 18 amino acids. Germline CDR1 SGHRS, CDR2 YFSETQ. V gave up 0 bases and J gave up 2 bases, with 18 bases separating them. The CDR3 coding sequence is TGCGCCAGCAGCTTGGATGGCGGGGGGCTCGGTGGCAATCAGCCCCAGCATTTT. The encoded protein is CASSLDGGGLGGNQPQHF.

The genes are TRBV4-2 and TRBJ2-3; D is possibly TRBD2 (6 bases). In germline, CDR1 is LGHNA, CDR2 YNFKEQ. Trimming shortened V by 1 base and J by 4 bases, and 18 bases separated the two germline ends. This CDR3 spans 17 amino acids. The CDR3 DNA sequence: TGTGCCAGCAGCCAAGCTTTCGGCGGGATCGTCGCAGATACGCAGTATTTT. It encodes CASSQAFGGIVADTQYF.

This clone was detected once. The V gene is TRBV28, the J gene TRBJ2-2; the D gene is possibly TRBD2 (5 bases). The CDR3 is 13 residues long. V was shortened by 10 bases and J by 4 bases, with 13 bases between the two germline ends. The germline V gene has CDR1 MDHEN and CDR2 SYDVKM. As DNA, the CDR3 is TGTGCCACCGGGGAAGTTACCACCGGGGAGCTGTTTTTT. Residues: CATGEVTTGELFF.

The chain carries TRBV10-2 and TRBJ2-7, with 8 nucleotides matching TRBD2. Per the germline V gene, CDR1 is WSHSY and CDR2 is SAAADI. Losses at the gene ends were 3 bases for V and 1 base for J; bases not matched to a gene: 5. The CDR3 loop spans 15 amino acids. CDR3 sequence (DNA): TGCGCCAGCAGTGATAGGCAGCGGGGGTCCTACGAGCAGTACTTC. Translated: CASSDRQRGSYEQYF.

With regard to this clone: An end of the junction differs from the germline gene, which may be a read error. V gene TRBV19 combines with J gene TRBJ1-1; 9 positions agree with TRBD1. The CDR3 runs 11 residues. Per the germline V gene, CDR1 is LNHDA and CDR2 is SQIVND (reference sequence). The CDR3, as DNA: TGTGCCAGTAGTGGTACAGGGGGCCGACTCTTT. Translated, it gives CASSGTGGRLF.

The V and J genes are TRBV7-8 and TRBJ1-5, with D maybe TRBD1 (6 bases). The V gene lost 4 bases and the J gene lost 1 base, with 14 bases spanning the gap. Germline CDR1 reads SGHVS; CDR2 reads FQNEAQ. This CDR3 is built from 16 residues. The CDR3: CASSYSTGTSNQPQHF. The CDR3 DNA follows: TGTGCCAGCAGCTATTCGACAGGAACGAGCAATCAGCCCCAGCATTTT.

The rearrangement uses TRBV15 and TRBJ1-1; D is perhaps TRBD1 (6 bases). The CDR3 sequence is 14 residues long. Germline V gene sequence: CDR1 LNHNV, CDR2 YYDKDF (reference sequence). The V gene lost 3 bases and the J gene lost 5 bases, with 13 bases spanning the gap. The CDR3 nucleotides read TGTGCCACCAGCAGGGGTCAGGGGCCGACTGAAGCTTTCTTT. Residues: CATSRGQGPTEAFF.

The V gene is TRBV18, the J gene TRBJ1-5; D is uncertain. The length of the CDR3 is 19 residues. CDR1 is KGHSH and CDR2 is LQKENI in the germline V gene. V lost 0 bases and J lost 7, with 25 bases in between. The CDR3 protein is CASSPPPSVDPGSRQPQHF. The CDR3, as DNA: TGTGCCAGCTCACCACCGCCGAGTGTGGATCCGGGATCTAGGCAGCCCCAGCATTTT.

This clone has just a few counts. The chain combines TRBV19 with TRBJ2-7; D is unclear. The CDR3 length is 14 residues. V lost 3 bases and J 1 base, leaving 10 bases between the germline ends. CDR1 and CDR2 from the germline V gene are LNHDA and SQIVND (reference sequence). The CDR3 region has the DNA TGTGCCAGTAGTATCAAGCGTAATTCCTACGAGCAGTACTTC. It is translated as CASSIKRNSYEQYF.

This clone was recorded only once. The V gene is TRBV7-2, the J gene TRBJ1-2; TRBD1 might be the D (5 bases). The CDR3 runs to 14 residues. Trimming cost V 5 bases and J 4 bases, with 14 bases left between them. Per germline, CDR1 SGHTA and CDR2 FQGNSA. The CDR3 protein is CASSPNPGGYGYTF. CDR3 DNA sequence: TGTGCCAGCAGCCCAAACCCCGGGGGCTATGGCTACACCTTC.

A word on this clone: One end of the junction varies from germline; a read error may be responsible. V is TRBV6-1 and J is TRBJ1-1; TRBD1 matches 7 bases. CDR3 length: 15 amino acids. CDR1 is MNHNS, CDR2 SASEGT, per germline. For the CDR3, the DNA is TGTGCCAGCAGCGAAGCAACAGGGGCTGCGACTGAAGCTTTCTTT. It codes for CASSEATGAATEAFF.

This sequence joins TRBV7-6 and TRBJ2-2; a weak D match, TRBD2 (6 bases). V was shortened by 5 bases and J by 1 base, with 8 bases between the two germline ends. The germline CDR1 and CDR2 sequences are SGHVS and FNYEAQ. The CDR3 spans 14 residues. In nucleotides, the CDR3 is TGTGCCAGCAGCCCAGCGGGGAACACCGGGGAGCTGTTTTTT. Translated: CASSPAGNTGELFF.

The V and J genes are TRBV30 and TRBJ1-2; 12 bases are shared with TRBD1. Germline V gene sequence: CDR1 GTSNPN, CDR2 SVGIG (reference sequence). After removal of 5 bases from V and 8 bases from J, the junction contained 9 bases not matched to a gene. The CDR3 runs to 14 residues. CDR3 sequence reads: CAWEPGQGASGYTF. DNA of the CDR3: TGTGCCTGGGAACCGGGACAGGGGGCAAGCGGCTACACCTTC.